The 3 T cell receptor beta chains below come from one sample, sequenced in a study of T cells in Graves' hyperthyroidism and ophthalmopathy. Template material for amplifying TCR beta CDR3 regions consisted of RNA transcripts. HTBI primers drove first-round RT-PCR of the TCR CDR3. TCRdb re-called the multiplex PCR reads through MiXCR, storing one row per CDR3 protein. The sample has 400,000 to 500,000 distinct CDR3 sequences, under 15% seen once. The source material was blood. The receptor set was obtained from a woman between 18 and 29 years old with Graves' hyperthyroidism.

The sample holds many counts of this clonotype. The genes are TRBV3-1 and TRBJ2-7, with D unclear. CDR3 length equals 13 residues. CDR1 and CDR2 (germline): LGHDT, YNNKEL (reference sequence). Trimming took off 0 bases at V and 2 bases at J, with 5 bases between the two ends. The CDR3 DNA follows: TGTGCCAGCAGCCAAGAAGGGACCTACGAGCAGTACTTC. Its translation is CASSQEGTYEQYF.

This clonotype turned up a few times. The CDR3 DNA reads as TGTGCCAGCAGGGGTGCCGGGGAGCTGTTTTTT. Its protein is CASRGAGELFF. The V call is TRBV12-3 or TRBV12-4, the J call TRBJ2-2, with unresolved D. CDR3 length: 11 amino acids. The V end lost 6 bases, the J end lost 6 bases, and 5 bases lay between the germline ends.

The table lists this clonotype with many counts. The chain uses TRBV2 and TRBJ1-4, with D possibly being TRBD1 (5 bases). CDR1 is SNHLY, CDR2 FYNNEI, per germline. The CDR3 spans 15 residues. With 3 bases removed from V and 5 bases from J, the gap between germline ends came to 13 bases. CDR3 DNA sequence: TGTGCCAGCAGTGAGGCCAGGGAGCTGAATGAAAAACTGTTTTTT. Amino acids: CASSEARELNEKLFF.